This T cell receptor beta chain stems from a study of blood T cells in healthy people across ages. The study's findings and limits: Higher diversity and more naive CD4+ cells were features of long-lived donors, compared to aged donors.

Healthy individuals of Caucasian origin from Russia, aged roughly 6 to 100, served as donors. Per germline, CDR1 SGHVS and CDR2 FQNEAQ. The CDR3 is made up of 15 amino acids. V was pared by 5 bases and J by 3 bases, with 16 bases between. This clonotype was found a few times. Its antigen is unknown. Sample-barcoded 5' priming and a J-beta primer mix drove a second PCR of roughly 7 to 11 cycles. Each sample provided no less than 3 million CDR3-containing paired-end reads. MiXCR was run by TCRdb on the 5' RACE reads, yielding one entry per CDR3 protein. In the table there are 760,000 or so distinct CDR3 sequences, 20% to 30% of which are singletons. This sample was shared with a second study, whose subject was T cells of mothers and their children. That investigation notes: The donor cohort consisted of three healthy Caucasian mothers and their six children.

The V call is TRBV7-8, the J call TRBJ2-5; tentative D call: TRBD1 (6 bases). Sequencing was performed on blood. This clonotype was obtained from a boy between 10 and 17 years old in good health. CDR3 nucleotide sequence: TGTGCCAGCAGCGAATTAGGGACAAAAAAAGAGACCCAGTACTTC. Residues: CASSELGTKKETQYF.